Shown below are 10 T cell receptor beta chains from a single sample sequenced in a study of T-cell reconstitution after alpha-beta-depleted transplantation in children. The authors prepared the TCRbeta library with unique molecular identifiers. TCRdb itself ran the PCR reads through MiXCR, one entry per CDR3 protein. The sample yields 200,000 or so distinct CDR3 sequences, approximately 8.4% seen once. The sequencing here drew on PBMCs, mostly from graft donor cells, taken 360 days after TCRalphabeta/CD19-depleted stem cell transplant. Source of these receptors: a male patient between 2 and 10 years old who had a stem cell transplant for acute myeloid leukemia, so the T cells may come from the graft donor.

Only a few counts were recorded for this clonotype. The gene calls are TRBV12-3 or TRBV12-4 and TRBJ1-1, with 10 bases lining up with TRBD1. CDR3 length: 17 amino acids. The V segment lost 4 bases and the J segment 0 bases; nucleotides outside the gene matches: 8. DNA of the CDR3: TGTGCCAGCAGTTCCTACCGGGACAGGGGAATGAACACTGAAGCTTTCTTT. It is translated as CASSSYRDRGMNTEAFF.

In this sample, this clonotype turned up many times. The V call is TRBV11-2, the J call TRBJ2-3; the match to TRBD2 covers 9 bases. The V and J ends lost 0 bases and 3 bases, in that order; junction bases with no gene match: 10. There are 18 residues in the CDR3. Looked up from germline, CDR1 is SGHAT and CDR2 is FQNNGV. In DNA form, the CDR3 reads TGTGCCAGCAGCTTAGATGGGCTAGCGGGACCCCCTACAGATACGCAGTATTTT. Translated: CASSLDGLAGPPTDTQYF.

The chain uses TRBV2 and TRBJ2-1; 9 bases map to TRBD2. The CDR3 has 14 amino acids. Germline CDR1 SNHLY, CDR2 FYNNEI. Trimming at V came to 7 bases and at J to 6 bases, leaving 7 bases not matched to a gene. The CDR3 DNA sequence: TGTGCCAGCACCGGGACTAGCAGGGTCAATGAGCAGTTCTTC. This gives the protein CASTGTSRVNEQFF. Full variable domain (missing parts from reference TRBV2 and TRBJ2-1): EPEVTQTPSHQVTQMGQEVILRCVPISNHLYFYWYRQILGQKVEFLVSFYNNEISEKSEIFDDQFSVERPDGSNFTLKIRSTKLEDSAMYFCASTGTSRVNEQFFGPGTRLTVL.

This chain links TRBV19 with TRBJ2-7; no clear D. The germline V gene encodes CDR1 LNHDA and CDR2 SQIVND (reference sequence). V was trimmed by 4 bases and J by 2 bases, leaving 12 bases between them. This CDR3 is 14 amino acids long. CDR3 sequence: CASSKGLVPYEQYF. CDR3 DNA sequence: TGTGCCAGTAGTAAAGGTTTAGTCCCCTACGAGCAGTACTTC.

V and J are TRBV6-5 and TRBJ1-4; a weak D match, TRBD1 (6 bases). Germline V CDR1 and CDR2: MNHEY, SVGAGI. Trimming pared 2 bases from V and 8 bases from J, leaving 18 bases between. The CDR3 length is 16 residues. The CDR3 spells CASSYPGQFQREKLFF. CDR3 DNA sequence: TGTGCCAGCAGTTACCCAGGACAGTTTCAGAGGGAAAAACTGTTTTTT.

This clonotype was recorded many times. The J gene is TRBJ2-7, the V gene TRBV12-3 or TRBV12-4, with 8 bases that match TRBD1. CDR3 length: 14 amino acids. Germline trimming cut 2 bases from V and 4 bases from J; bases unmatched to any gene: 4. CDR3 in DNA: TGTGCCAGCAGTTTACAGGGGGCTAATTACGAGCAGTACGTC. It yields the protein CASSLQGANYEQYV.

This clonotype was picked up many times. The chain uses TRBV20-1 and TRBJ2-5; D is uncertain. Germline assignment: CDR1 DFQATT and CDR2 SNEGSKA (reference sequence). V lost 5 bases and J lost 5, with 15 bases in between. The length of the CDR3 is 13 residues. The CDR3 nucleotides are TGCAGTGCTCCCCTCTCAGGTGGCGAGACCCAGTACTTC. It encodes CSAPLSGGETQYF.

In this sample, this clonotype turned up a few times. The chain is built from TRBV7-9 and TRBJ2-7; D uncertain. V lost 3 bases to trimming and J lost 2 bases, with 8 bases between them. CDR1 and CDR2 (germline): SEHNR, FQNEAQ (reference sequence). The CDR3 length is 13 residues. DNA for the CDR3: TGTGCCAGCAGCTTGGAAAAGGCCTACGAGCAGTACTTC. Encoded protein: CASSLEKAYEQYF.

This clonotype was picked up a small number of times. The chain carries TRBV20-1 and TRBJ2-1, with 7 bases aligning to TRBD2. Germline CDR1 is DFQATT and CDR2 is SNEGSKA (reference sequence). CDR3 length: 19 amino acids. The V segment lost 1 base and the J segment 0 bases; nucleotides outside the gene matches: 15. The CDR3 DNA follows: TGCAGTGCTAGAGTCCAATACTCTAGCGGCCCAAGCTCCTACAATGAGCAGTTCTTC. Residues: CSARVQYSSGPSSYNEQFF.

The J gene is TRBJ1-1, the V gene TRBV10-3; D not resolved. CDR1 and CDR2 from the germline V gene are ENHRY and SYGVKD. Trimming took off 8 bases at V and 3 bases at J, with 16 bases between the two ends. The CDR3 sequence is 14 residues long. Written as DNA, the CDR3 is TGTGCCATCCTAGCGGACGCATCCTACACTGAAGCTTTCTTT. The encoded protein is CAILADASYTEAFF.